Listed below are T cell receptor beta chains from one sample, sequenced in a study of cytomegalovirus exposure and HLA in healthy donors. Libraries were prepared by immunoSEQ multiplex PCR; TCRdb keeps only in-frame clonotypes and omits some of them. Of 150,000 to 200,000 clones listed, approximately 72% are singletons. Sample: PBMCs. These receptors originate from a female donor in good health and CMV-seronegative. Each CDR3 is given without its conserved first and last residue. Where a row states a size, it is once, few, many or the class of an expanded clone; other rows omit it.

J gene	V gene	clone size	CDR3 length	CDR3 protein
TRBJ1-3	TRBV5-1	.	14	ASSLAGSGAGNTIY
TRBJ1-4	TRBV15	.	13	ATSPGGATNEKLF
TRBJ2-5	TRBV7-9	few	11	ASSLRQGETQY
TRBJ1-1	TRBV29-1	.	11	SVELASPTEAF
TRBJ1-2	TRBV7-2	.	10	ASSLRDRVGT
TRBJ2-3	TRBV5-1	.	14	ASSLGPGTGGDTQY
TRBJ2-5	TRBV18	.	14	ASSPLGAGDEETQY
TRBJ1-2	TRBV6-6	.	12	ASSVQGSNYGYT
TRBJ1-1	TRBV7-2	.	15	ASSLKDRLRVDTEAF
TRBJ2-1	TRBV11-1	.	14	ASSLNTGTGRDEQF
TRBJ2-1	TRBV19	.	13	ASSIEAGAYNEQF
TRBJ2-5	TRBV9	few	14	ASSVAWREGPETQY
TRBJ1-2	TRBV9	once	14	ASSAPRDRVGYGYT
TRBJ1-2	TRBV2	.	12	ASSQDRGSYGYT
TRBJ2-7	TRBV6-5	.	13	ASSYSVESVGEQY
TRBJ2-1	TRBV7-2	few	12	ASSFARGNNEQF
TRBJ2-1	TRBV11-3	.	14	ASSLGTSGSCNEQF
TRBJ2-7	TRBV7-2	.	12	ASSLAGGGGEQY
TRBJ1-1	TRBV4-1	.	13	ASSQDYRPNTEAF
TRBJ2-5	TRBV6-6	.	12	ASRSGALGETQY
TRBJ1-5	TRBV10-3	.	10	AISAVDQPQH
TRBJ1-1	TRBV18	.	13	ASSPQTGGNTEAF
TRBJ1-2	TRBV19	.	14	ASSSGQGETNYGYT
TRBJ2-1	TRBV9	.	14	ASSAPGAGGNNEQF
TRBJ2-3	TRBV7-3	.	11	ASSPQAGDTQY
TRBJ2-7	TRBV5-5	.	13	ASSTGGTGDYEQY
TRBJ2-3	TRBV25-1	.	13	ASSEYRTNTDTQY
TRBJ1-5	TRBV19	.	13	ASSVGAGSNQPQH
TRBJ1-5	TRBV4-3	few	13	ASSPTLLGHQPQH
TRBJ2-7	TRBV6-5	.	13	ASRKSGQGTYEQY
TRBJ1-6	TRBV6-5	.	12	ASRSPGQNSPLH
TRBJ2-7	TRBV6-6	.	12	ASSQIDRGGEQY
TRBJ2-6	TRBV6-5	few	12	ASSTSSGANVLT
TRBJ2-1	TRBV27	few	12	ASIRGSGTNEQF
TRBJ2-5	TRBV25-1	.	13	ASSPDIVQGETQY
TRBJ1-1	TRBV7-9	.	12	ASSLTQGNTEAF
TRBJ2-2	TRBV29-1	.	11	SIDSGSTGELF
TRBJ1-1	TRBV7-8	once	13	ASSSTGGERTEAF
TRBJ2-3	TRBV6-1	.	14	ASSEARTGGTDTQY
TRBJ1-1	TRBV20-1	.	9	SARVRTEAF
TRBJ2-2	TRBV11-2	once	14	ASSPIAGGITGELF
TRBJ1-2	TRBV5-1	.	12	ASSLGQGNYGYT
TRBJ1-2	TRBV19	.	11	ASSISPVYGYT